The clone carrying this T cell receptor beta chain turned up a few times. The antigen is unknown. As to treatment: oral pan-JAK inhibitor, 5-10 mg twice daily. Individuals with alopecia areata gave both lesional scalp punch biopsies and peripheral blood for collection. The authors sorted CD4+ and CD8+ T cells from PBMCs. These data originate in a study of CD8+ T cells in alopecia areata. Study-wide findings and caveats: Tofacitinib yielded significantly lower scalp clonality and fewer expanded CD8+ clones among the top 100.

Sequencing relied on a cDNA template that was reverse transcribed from extracted RNA. Sequenced by immunoSEQ multiplex PCR; TCRdb stores in-frame clones only, minus some. The table shows over 60,000 clones, with around 42% occurring only once. The clonotype originates from a human donor with alopecia areata. The sample in question was CD8+ T cells sorted from blood, obtained around week 37, from a patient treated with tofacitinib.

This CDR3 is CASSGSGELFF. The CDR3 DNA follows: TGTGCCAGCAGTGGGTCCGGGGAGCTGTTTTTT. The chain combines TRBV6-5 with TRBJ2-2, with no clear D. Germline V gene lookup returns CDR1 MNHEY and CDR2 SVGAGI. V lost 5 bases, J lost 6 bases, and 4 bases lay in between. The CDR3 has 11 residues.